The rows below give T cell receptor beta chains drawn from one sample of a study of CD8 T cells in ankylosing spondylitis. Each CDR3 protein gets one entry after TCRdb re-called the 5' RACE reads with MiXCR. The sample holds 750,000 to 850,000 distinct CDR3 sequences, 12% seen once. The sequencing sample was made of blood, either unsorted or a sorted T cell fraction (not recorded which). These receptors came from a male donor with ankylosing spondylitis. CDR3s include the opening cysteine and the closing phenylalanine or tryptophan. Fields, in order: V gene, J gene, D gene, clone size, CDR3 DNA, CDR3 protein. A D gene is named only where the DNA matches it firmly. Size values are once, few and many counts, or a class for expanded clones, and some rows have none.

TRBV7-9	TRBJ1-3	TRBD1	-	TGTGCCAGCAGCTCAGGGGGTTCCCGAACTGGAAACACCATATATTTT	CASSSGGSRTGNTIYF
TRBV7-2	TRBJ1-1	-	few	TGTGCCAGCAGCTTAAGGCGGCAGGTAAACACTGAAGCTTTCTTT	CASSLRRQVNTEAFF
TRBV4-3	TRBJ1-1	-	many	TGCGCCAGCAGCCATGGTCAGGGGACTGAAGCTTTCTTT	CASSHGQGTEAFF
TRBV7-2	TRBJ2-7	-	-	TGTGCCAGCAGCTTAAGCCTGTCGCTAGCGAATTTTGGCGAGCAGTACTTC	CASSLSLSLANFGEQYF
TRBV18	TRBJ2-3	-	-	TGTGCCAGCTCACCCCTGGGGCCAGATACGCAGTATTTT	CASSPLGPDTQYF
TRBV20-1	TRBJ1-4	-	once	TGCAGTGCTAGTTTCGGGGGAAATGAAAAACTGATTTTT	CSASFGGNEKLIF
TRBV12-3/TRBV12-4	TRBJ2-5	TRBD2	many	TGTGCCAGCAGTTTCAGGGAGGGGACCCAGTACTTC	CASSFREGTQYF
TRBV7-2	TRBJ1-1	TRBD1	many	TGTGCCAGCAGGACAGGGGCTGAAGCTTTCTTT	CASRTGAEAFF
TRBV20-1	TRBJ2-1	TRBD2	few	TGCAGTGCCCCGGCGCGGGAGGTAAAGGATGAGCAGTTCTTC	CSAPAREVKDEQFF
TRBV5-1	TRBJ2-7	TRBD2	many	TGCGCCAGCACCATCTCGGGTAGCGGGAGATCCGAGCAGTACTTC	CASTISGSGRSEQYF
TRBV5-1	TRBJ2-1	-	-	TGCGCCAGCAGCTTGTTGAACGGCGGAAATGAGCAGTTCTTC	CASSLLNGGNEQFF
TRBV6-1	TRBJ1-1	TRBD1	-	TGTGCCAGCAGTGACCAGGGGGCTCAGACTGAAGCTTTCTTT	CASSDQGAQTEAFF
TRBV4-3	TRBJ2-2	TRBD2	many	TGCGCCAGCAGCCAAGAGGGTCTGGCTAGCGGTGGGGCCGGGGAGCTGTTTTTT	CASSQEGLASGGAGELFF
TRBV20-1	TRBJ2-5	-	few	TGCAGTGCCGACGACAGGAGGTTGGAGACCCAGTACTTC	CSADDRRLETQYF
TRBV11-2	TRBJ2-6	-	few	TGTGCCAGCAGCGCTCCGGGACAATCTGGGGCCAACGTCCTGACTTTC	CASSAPGQSGANVLTF
TRBV7-2	TRBJ1-1	-	few	TGTGCCAGCAGCTTAGCCCCGGACACTCTGAACACTGAAGCTTTCTTT	CASSLAPDTLNTEAFF
TRBV10-3	TRBJ2-5	-	few	TGTGCCATCAGTGAGTCGACGAGGGGCCAAGAGACCCAGTACTTC	CAISESTRGQETQYF
TRBV5-1	TRBJ1-2	TRBD1	many	TGCGCCAGCAGCCCGGAGGGACAGATCTATGGCTACACCTTC	CASSPEGQIYGYTF
TRBV20-1	TRBJ2-1	TRBD2	few	TGCAGTACCACTAGCGGACTATACAATGAGCAGTTCTTC	CSTTSGLYNEQFF
TRBV12-3/TRBV12-4	TRBJ1-1	-	-	TGTGCCAGCAAAAACAGGATGAACACTGAAGCTTTCTTT	CASKNRMNTEAFF
TRBV11-2	TRBJ1-2	TRBD1	-	TGTGCCAGCAGTTCCGTTTTTGGGACAGGGGTGTATGGCTACACCTTC	CASSSVFGTGVYGYTF
TRBV5-1	TRBJ2-5	-	many	TGCGCCAGCAGCCGCCTAGGCGAGACCCAGTACTTC	CASSRLGETQYF
TRBV20-1	TRBJ2-7	-	-	TGCAGTGCTCCTTCACTAACTGTTCCCTACGAGCAGTACTTC	CSAPSLTVPYEQYF
TRBV20-1	TRBJ2-1	TRBD2	-	TGCAGTGCCAAAAATTGGGACTACTACAATGAGCAGTTCTTC	CSAKNWDYYNEQFF
TRBV20-1	TRBJ2-1	-	many	TGCAGAGTAGGGGGGGAGCAGTTCTTC	CRVGGEQFF
TRBV10-3	TRBJ2-1	TRBD1	-	TGTGCCATCAGTGATTACCGGGACAGGGCATACAATGAGCAGTTCTTC	CAISDYRDRAYNEQFF
TRBV29-1	TRBJ2-3	-	many	TGCAGCGTTGACTCCAGAGATACGCAGTATTTT	CSVDSRDTQYF
TRBV4-1	TRBJ2-7	TRBD1	-	TGCGCCAGCAGCCCGCACGATCCGTACAGGGGGCTAGAGCAGTACTTC	CASSPHDPYRGLEQYF
TRBV29-1	TRBJ2-7	TRBD1	many	TGCAGCGTGGGGGCGGCAGGGGGCTACGAGCAGTACTTC	CSVGAAGGYEQYF
TRBV29-1	TRBJ1-2	-	many	TGCAGCGTTGACATCCGCGGCGGCTACACCTTC	CSVDIRGGYTF
TRBV6-1	TRBJ2-2	-	few	TGTGCCAGCAGAAGACAGGTCACCGGGGAGCTGTTTTTT	CASRRQVTGELFF
TRBV5-5	TRBJ1-6	-	-	TGTGCCAGCAGCCAGGCGGGGAAAGGATCACCCCTCCACTTT	CASSQAGKGSPLHF
TRBV20-1	TRBJ1-1	-	few	TGCAGTGCAAACCGGGGTGCAGATACTGAAGCTTTCTTT	CSANRGADTEAFF
TRBV7-2	TRBJ1-1	-	few	TGTGCCAGCAGCTTATATGTGAACACTGAAGCTTTCTTT	CASSLYVNTEAFF
TRBV28	TRBJ1-3	-	-	TGTGCCAGCAAGCCCCCCTCTGGAAACACCATATATTTT	CASKPPSGNTIYF
TRBV27	TRBJ2-7	-	-	TGTGCCAGCAGTTTCGCCCGGGACGCCCTTTCGCTCTACGAGCAGTACTTC	CASSFARDALSLYEQYF
TRBV5-1	TRBJ1-1	-	many	TGCGCCAGCAGCTTGGCCGTGAAGGCCAGAGATGGAGCTTTCTTT	CASSLAVKARDGAFF
TRBV20-1	TRBJ2-7	-	-	TGCAGTGCTAGAATTCCGGGCCACGAGCAGTACTTC	CSARIPGHEQYF
TRBV28	TRBJ2-1	TRBD2	-	TGTGCCAGCAGTTTTACGGGAGGTGGCAATGAGCAGTTCTTC	CASSFTGGGNEQFF
TRBV6-2/TRBV6-3	TRBJ2-7	TRBD1	-	TGTGCCAGCGGGACAGATTTCTACGAGCAGTACTTC	CASGTDFYEQYF
TRBV28	TRBJ2-1	-	few	TGTGCCAGCCTGGGCAGGGGAGGCTACAATGAGCAGTTCTTC	CASLGRGGYNEQFF
TRBV20-1	TRBJ2-5	TRBD2	few	TGCAGTGCCCCCCTTGCTGCTAGCGGGGGGCGATTGGGGACCCAGTACTTC	CSAPLAASGGRLGTQYF
TRBV5-1	TRBJ2-7	TRBD2	few	TGCGCCAGCAGCTTGGGTTCGGTAGCGGGGACATACGAGCAGTACTTC	CASSLGSVAGTYEQYF
TRBV9	TRBJ2-3	-	few	TGTGCCAGCAGCGTCTCTAGCGAGGCCACAGATACGCAGTATTTT	CASSVSSEATDTQYF
TRBV20-1	TRBJ2-7	-	few	TGCAGTGCGTACGCGTCCCTAGCCTACGAGCAGTACTTC	CSAYASLAYEQYF
TRBV10-3	TRBJ1-4	TRBD1	few	TGTGCCATCAGTGAGTCGCGGGGACAGGGGCTGCCTAATGAAAAACTGTTTTTT	CAISESRGQGLPNEKLFF
TRBV20-1	TRBJ2-5	TRBD1	few	TGCAGTGCTAAGGACAGGGTGGGGAAAGAGACCCAGTACTTC	CSAKDRVGKETQYF
TRBV4-3	TRBJ1-2	-	-	TGCGCCAGCAGCCAAGATGCCAGGGCCTATGGCTACACCTTC	CASSQDARAYGYTF
TRBV28	TRBJ1-3	-	-	TGTGCCGGGGAGGCTGGAAACACCATATATTTT	CAGEAGNTIYF
TRBV4-2	TRBJ1-2	TRBD1	-	TGTGCCAGCAGCCCACAGCCCGCGGGGACAGGGAACTATGGCTACACCTTC	CASSPQPAGTGNYGYTF
TRBV7-9	TRBJ1-1	-	-	TGTGCCAGCAGCTTAACAGGACACCCGAACACTGAAGCTTTCTTT	CASSLTGHPNTEAFF
TRBV7-2	TRBJ2-7	TRBD1	few	TGTGCCAGCAGCCCTACGGGACAGGGAAAGCAGTACTTC	CASSPTGQGKQYF
TRBV9	TRBJ2-7	-	few	TGTGCCAGCAGCGTAGAGGCAGCAACCTACGAGCAGTACTTC	CASSVEAATYEQYF
TRBV6-1	TRBJ2-1	TRBD2	-	TGTGCCAGCACCTTACAGGGACTAGTAAACAATGAGCAGTTCTTC	CASTLQGLVNNEQFF
TRBV5-1	TRBJ2-1	TRBD1	few	TGCGCCAGCAGCTTGACCCGGACAGGGCATCTACTCAATGAGCAGTTCTTC	CASSLTRTGHLLNEQFF
TRBV12-3/TRBV12-4	TRBJ2-7	-	many	TGTGCCAGCAGTTTTTACGGACCCTTCGAGCAGTACTTC	CASSFYGPFEQYF
TRBV27	TRBJ2-3	-	-	TGTGCCAGCATCGGCGGGGCCACTTCAGATACGCAGTATTTT	CASIGGATSDTQYF
TRBV29-1	TRBJ2-3	-	many	TGCAGCGTGAAGAATGCGATGGGGAGCCCCACAGATACGCAGTATTTT	CSVKNAMGSPTDTQYF
TRBV5-1	TRBJ2-5	TRBD1	few	TGCGCCAGCAGTTTTGGACAGGGTTACGAGACCCAGTACTTC	CASSFGQGYETQYF